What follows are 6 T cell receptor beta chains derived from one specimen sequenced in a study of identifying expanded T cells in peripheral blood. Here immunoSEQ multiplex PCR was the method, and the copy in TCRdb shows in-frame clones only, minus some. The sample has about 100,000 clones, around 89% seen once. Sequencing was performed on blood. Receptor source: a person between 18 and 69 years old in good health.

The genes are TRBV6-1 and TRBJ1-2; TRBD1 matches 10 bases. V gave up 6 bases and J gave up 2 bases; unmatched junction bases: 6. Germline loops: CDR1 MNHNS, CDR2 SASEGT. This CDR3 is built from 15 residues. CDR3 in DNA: TGTGCCAGCAGAGCCGGGACAGGGGCAAACTATGGCTACACCTTC. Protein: CASRAGTGANYGYTF.

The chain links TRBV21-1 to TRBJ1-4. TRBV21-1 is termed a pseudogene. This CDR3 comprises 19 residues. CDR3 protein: CASSDASLDKRGTNEKLFF. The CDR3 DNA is TGTGCCAGCAGCGACGCATCCCTCGACAAACGAGGAACTAATGAAAAACTGTTTTTT.

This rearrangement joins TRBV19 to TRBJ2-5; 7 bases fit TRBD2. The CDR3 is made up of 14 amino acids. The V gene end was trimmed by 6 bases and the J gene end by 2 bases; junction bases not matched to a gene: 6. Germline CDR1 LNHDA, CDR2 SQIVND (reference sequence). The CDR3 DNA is TGTGCCAGTAGCCCCACTAGCGATCAAGAGACCCAGTACTTC. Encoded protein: CASSPTSDQETQYF.

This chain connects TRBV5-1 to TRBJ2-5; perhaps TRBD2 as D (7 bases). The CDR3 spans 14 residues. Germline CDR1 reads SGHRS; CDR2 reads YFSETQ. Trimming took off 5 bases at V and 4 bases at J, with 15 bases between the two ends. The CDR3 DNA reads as TGCGCCAGCAGTCAAGGGGGGGCAGGAGAGACCCAGTACTTC. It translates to CASSQGGAGETQYF.

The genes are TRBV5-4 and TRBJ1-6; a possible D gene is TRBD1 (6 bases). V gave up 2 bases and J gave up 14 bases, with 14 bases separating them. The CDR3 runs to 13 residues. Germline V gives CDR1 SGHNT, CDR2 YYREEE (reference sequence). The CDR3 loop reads CASSFGIQGALHF. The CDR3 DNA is TGTGCCAGCAGCTTCGGGATACAGGGAGCCCTCCACTTT.

DNA for the CDR3: TGTGCCAGCAGTTACGCGGGGACCGACACTGAAGCTTTCTTT. Encoded protein: CASSYAGTDTEAFF. The chain couples TRBV6-5 to TRBJ1-1, with TRBD1 as a possible D gene (5 bases). CDR3 length equals 14 residues. The germline V gene encodes CDR1 MNHEY and CDR2 SVGAGI. The ends were cut back, 2 bases at V and 3 bases at J, with 10 bases in the middle.